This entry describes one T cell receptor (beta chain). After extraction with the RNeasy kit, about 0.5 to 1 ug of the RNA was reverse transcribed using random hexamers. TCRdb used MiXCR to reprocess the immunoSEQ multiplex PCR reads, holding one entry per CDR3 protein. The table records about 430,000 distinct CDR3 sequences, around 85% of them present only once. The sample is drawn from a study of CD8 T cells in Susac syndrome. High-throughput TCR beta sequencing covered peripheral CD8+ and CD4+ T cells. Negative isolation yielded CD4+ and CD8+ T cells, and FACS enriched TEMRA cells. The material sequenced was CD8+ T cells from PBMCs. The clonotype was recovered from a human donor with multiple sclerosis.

CDR3 region: CASSQGRARLAKEVNTGELFF. CDR3 DNA: TGCGCCAGCAGCCAAGGGCGGGCGAGACTAGCGAAGGAGGTTAACACCGGGGAGCTGTTTTTT. The chain recombines TRBV4-1 with TRBJ2-2, with 8 bases identical to TRBD2. V was pared by 1 base and J by 2 bases, with 18 bases of the junction left unmatched. Germline CDR1 and CDR2: MGHRA and YSYEKL. CDR3 length equals 21 residues.